The rows below give T cell receptor beta chains drawn from one sample of a study of OX40 agonist ivuxolimab in advanced cancers. TCRdb keeps only in-frame clones here, not all; method: immunoSEQ multiplex PCR. The table lists tens of thousands of clones, 90% of them singletons. The source was CD4+ or CD8+ T cells sorted from blood, collected in a trial of the OX40 agonist ivuxolimab. These receptors were collected from an adult with an advanced solid tumor such as melanoma, head and neck, liver or kidney cancer. Each CDR3 is given with its conserved first and last residue. Each record gives: D gene, clone size, V gene, J gene, CDR3 DNA, CDR3 protein. D genes are given only for firm matches. Only part of the rows carry a size: once, few, many, or a class if the clone is expanded.

D: .
size: .
V: TRBV4-1
J: TRBJ2-5
DNA: TGCGCCAGCAGCCTCGACGGGTTAGGGGGAAGAGAGACCCAGTACTTC
CDR3: CASSLDGLGGRETQYF

D: .
size: .
V: TRBV18
J: TRBJ1-2
DNA: TGTGCCAGCTCACCAAGCCCGGGGATAAACTATGGCTACACCTTC
CDR3: CASSPSPGINYGYTF

D: .
size: .
V: TRBV6-5
J: TRBJ2-3
DNA: TGTGCCAGCAGGAGGGGACCCCCCGTAACAGATACGCAGTATTTT
CDR3: CASRRGPPVTDTQYF

D: TRBD1
size: .
V: TRBV2
J: TRBJ1-4
DNA: TGTGCCAGCAGAATGGACAGGGGAATTTATGAAAAACTGTTTTTT
CDR3: CASRMDRGIYEKLFF

D: TRBD1
size: .
V: TRBV27
J: TRBJ1-1
DNA: TGTGCCAGCAGTCGGACAGGGGGGACCATGAACACTGAAGCTTTCTTT
CDR3: CASSRTGGTMNTEAFF

D: .
size: once
V: TRBV29-1
J: TRBJ2-6
DNA: TGCAGCGTTGCGGCTGGGGCCAACGTCCTGACTTTC
CDR3: CSVAAGANVLTF

D: .
size: few
V: TRBV4-2
J: TRBJ1-1
DNA: TGTGCCAGCAGCCAACCAGACCCGAACACTGAAGCTTTCTTT
CDR3: CASSQPDPNTEAFF

D: .
size: .
V: TRBV27
J: TRBJ2-4
DNA: TGTGCCAGCAGCTCTCTCGGGGCCAAAAACATTCAGTACTTC
CDR3: CASSSLGAKNIQYF

D: TRBD1
size: .
V: TRBV30
J: TRBJ1-6
DNA: TGTGCCTGGAGTGAGACAGGGGGCTTTTCACCCCTCCACTTT
CDR3: CAWSETGGFSPLHF

D: .
size: .
V: TRBV18
J: TRBJ1-2
DNA: TGTGCCAGCTCACCGGAGGGTTATGGCTACACCTTC
CDR3: CASSPEGYGYTF

D: .
size: .
V: TRBV28
J: TRBJ2-3
DNA: TGTGCCAGCAGGCAAGGTACAGATACGCAGTATTTT
CDR3: CASRQGTDTQYF

D: .
size: .
V: TRBV7-9
J: TRBJ2-1
DNA: TGTGCCAGCAGCTTAGCGGTTCTCTTTTACAATGAGCAGTTCTTC
CDR3: CASSLAVLFYNEQFF

D: .
size: .
V: TRBV5-5
J: TRBJ1-5
DNA: TGTGCCAGCAGCTGGGCCACTCGAGATCCTCAGCCCCAGCATTTT
CDR3: CASSWATRDPQPQHF

D: .
size: few
V: TRBV5-4
J: TRBJ1-1
DNA: TGTGCCAGCAGCTTGGATCGGGGGCGGGTTAAGGGACCTGAAGCTTTCTTT
CDR3: CASSLDRGRVKGPEAFF

D: TRBD1
size: .
V: TRBV5-6
J: TRBJ2-5
DNA: TGTGCCAGCAGCTTACGAACAGGGGGCCGAGAGACCCAGTACTTC
CDR3: CASSLRTGGRETQYF

D: .
size: .
V: TRBV29-1
J: TRBJ1-2
DNA: TGCAGCGCCGGGGGGGAAGCCTATGGCTACACCTTC
CDR3: CSAGGEAYGYTF

D: .
size: .
V: TRBV19
J: TRBJ1-5
DNA: TGTGCCAGTACAGTTAAAATCAATCAGCCCCAGCATTTT
CDR3: CASTVKINQPQHF

D: .
size: .
V: TRBV5-1
J: TRBJ1-5
DNA: TGCGCCAGCAGCTTGGCAGGGCACCAGGGTCAGCCCCAGCATTTT
CDR3: CASSLAGHQGQPQHF

D: .
size: .
V: TRBV28
J: TRBJ1-5
DNA: TGCAGTGGCGGGGGTTTAGATCAGCCCCAGCATTTT
CDR3: CSGGGLDQPQHF

D: .
size: .
V: TRBV19
J: TRBJ2-4
DNA: TGTGCCAGTAGTATTCGCTCAGGCTACGACATTCAGTACTTC
CDR3: CASSIRSGYDIQYF

D: .
size: .
V: TRBV6-1
J: TRBJ1-5
DNA: TGTGCCAGCAGAGCACTTAATAGCAATCAGCCCCAGCATTTT
CDR3: CASRALNSNQPQHF

D: TRBD1
size: .
V: TRBV28
J: TRBJ1-6
DNA: TGTGCCAGCAGTTACTACAGGGGGACTTCACCCCTCCACTTT
CDR3: CASSYYRGTSPLHF

D: TRBD1
size: once
V: TRBV29-1
J: TRBJ2-5
DNA: TGCACCAGTTCTGGAGACAGGGGGCAAGAGACCCAGTACTTC
CDR3: CTSSGDRGQETQYF

D: .
size: .
V: TRBV28
J: TRBJ1-1
DNA: TGTGCCAGCAGTTTAAGCACAGGGAACACTGAAGCTTTCTTT
CDR3: CASSLSTGNTEAFF

D: TRBD1
size: .
V: TRBV5-1
J: TRBJ1-2
DNA: TGCGCCAGCAGCCCGGGACAGGGTTGGGTCGGAGGCTACACCTTC
CDR3: CASSPGQGWVGGYTF

D: .
size: .
V: TRBV19
J: TRBJ1-1
DNA: TGTGCCAGTAGTAGACAGGTTCGGTACACTGAAGCTTTCTTT
CDR3: CASSRQVRYTEAFF

D: .
size: .
V: TRBV4-1
J: TRBJ2-4
DNA: TGCGCCAGCAGCCCCTTCTGGGCTTCCAAAAACATTCAGTACTTC
CDR3: CASSPFWASKNIQYF

D: TRBD1
size: .
V: TRBV5-1
J: TRBJ2-3
DNA: TGCGCCAGCAGATTACAGGGGGCCCCCAGTGATACGCAGTATTTT
CDR3: CASRLQGAPSDTQYF

D: .
size: .
V: TRBV5-1
J: TRBJ2-1
DNA: TGCGCCAGCACTCCTTCGAACAGCGGCTACAATGAGCAGTTCTTC
CDR3: CASTPSNSGYNEQFF

D: .
size: .
V: TRBV18
J: TRBJ2-5
DNA: TGTGCCAGCTCACCTCTTGGAGGAGGGTGGGACCAAGAGACCCAGTACTTC
CDR3: CASSPLGGGWDQETQYF

D: TRBD1
size: .
V: TRBV28
J: TRBJ2-2
DNA: TGTGCCAGCAGCCCGGGACAGGGAACGTACACCGGGGAGCTGTTTTTT
CDR3: CASSPGQGTYTGELFF

D: TRBD1
size: .
V: TRBV6-1
J: TRBJ1-3
DNA: TGTGCCAGCAGAGCCGGGACAGGGCAAAACACCATATATTTT
CDR3: CASRAGTGQNTIYF

D: TRBD1
size: .
V: TRBV9
J: TRBJ1-3
DNA: TGTGCCAGCAGCGTAGGCGGGACAGCTGGAAACACCATATATTTT
CDR3: CASSVGGTAGNTIYF

D: .
size: .
V: TRBV6-1
J: TRBJ1-1
DNA: TGTGCCAGCAGTGAACCAGGGATGAACACTGAAGCTTTCTTT
CDR3: CASSEPGMNTEAFF

D: TRBD2
size: once
V: TRBV25-1
J: TRBJ2-5
DNA: TGTGCCAGCAGTGAATCCTGGGGGGGGGAGACCCAGTACTTC
CDR3: CASSESWGGETQYF

D: .
size: .
V: TRBV6-6
J: TRBJ2-2
DNA: TGTGCCAGCACAAATCAAGACACCGGGGAGCTGTTTTTT
CDR3: CASTNQDTGELFF

D: .
size: .
V: TRBV20-1
J: TRBJ1-2
DNA: TGCAGTGCTGGGCTGAACTATGGCTACACCTTC
CDR3: CSAGLNYGYTF

D: TRBD2
size: .
V: TRBV4-1
J: TRBJ2-7
DNA: TGCGCCAGCAGCGCCCCGGTAGCGGGGGACCCTGCAAGGAACGAGCAGTACTTC
CDR3: CASSAPVAGDPARNEQYF

D: .
size: once
V: TRBV18
J: TRBJ2-6
DNA: TGTGCCAGCTCACCACCTCAGTTCTCTGGGGCCAACGTCCTGACTTTC
CDR3: CASSPPQFSGANVLTF

D: .
size: .
V: TRBV6-6
J: TRBJ2-1
DNA: TGTGCTGAGGCTAGGGCGGCCTACAATGAGCAGTTCTTC
CDR3: CAEARAAYNEQFF

D: .
size: .
V: TRBV18
J: TRBJ2-7
DNA: TGTGCCAGCTCGTCGAGTGACGAGCAGTACTTC
CDR3: CASSSSDEQYF

D: TRBD2
size: .
V: TRBV7-3
J: TRBJ2-3
DNA: TGTGCCAGCAGCTCCGGACTAGCGGGGGAAGGCACAGATACGCAGTATTTT
CDR3: CASSSGLAGEGTDTQYF

D: .
size: .
V: TRBV28
J: TRBJ1-2
DNA: TGTGCCAGCAGCCACGGGGAGGACTATGGCTACACCTTC
CDR3: CASSHGEDYGYTF

D: TRBD1
size: .
V: TRBV12-5
J: TRBJ2-5
DNA: TGTGCTAGTGGACAGGGACAGGGGAAGGAGACCCAGTACTTC
CDR3: CASGQGQGKETQYF

D: .
size: once
V: TRBV10-3
J: TRBJ1-1
DNA: TGTGCCATCAGTGAGTCGGCCGAGGGAATGAACACTGAAGCTTTCTTT
CDR3: CAISESAEGMNTEAFF

D: TRBD2
size: .
V: TRBV5-1
J: TRBJ2-7
DNA: TGCGCCAGCAGCTTGGTATCGGGGGGGCAGGACGAGCAGTACTTC
CDR3: CASSLVSGGQDEQYF

D: .
size: few
V: TRBV6-1
J: TRBJ1-5
DNA: TGTGCCAGCAGTGAATCAGGCAATCAGCCCCAGCATTTT
CDR3: CASSESGNQPQHF

D: .
size: .
V: TRBV5-1
J: TRBJ1-1
DNA: TGCGCCAGCAGCTTGAATGGCAACCCCGCCACTGAAGCTTTCTTT
CDR3: CASSLNGNPATEAFF

D: TRBD1
size: .
V: TRBV27
J: TRBJ1-1
DNA: TGTGCCAGCAGTTCGGACAGGGGGATGCCGAACACTGAAGCTTTCTTT
CDR3: CASSSDRGMPNTEAFF

D: TRBD1
size: once
V: TRBV25-1
J: TRBJ2-3
DNA: TGTGCCAGCAAGACCACCTCGGGACAGCCTGGCACAGATACGCAGTATTTT
CDR3: CASKTTSGQPGTDTQYF

D: .
size: .
V: TRBV18
J: TRBJ2-5
DNA: TGTGCCAGCTCCTTAAACCGTGTAGGTGAGACCCAGTACTTC
CDR3: CASSLNRVGETQYF

D: TRBD1
size: .
V: TRBV11-2
J: TRBJ1-2
DNA: TGTGCCAGCAGCGCACGGGGACAGGGGGCTAGGGGCTACACCTTC
CDR3: CASSARGQGARGYTF

D: .
size: .
V: TRBV28
J: TRBJ1-2
DNA: TGTGCCAGCAGTTTCCCCACAGGGGGCTACACCTTC
CDR3: CASSFPTGGYTF

D: .
size: .
V: TRBV11-3
J: TRBJ1-4
DNA: TGTGCCAGCAGCAGGACCGGAAAACTGTTTTTT
CDR3: CASSRTGKLFF

D: TRBD1
size: .
V: TRBV28
J: TRBJ2-5
DNA: TGTGCCAGCAGTTCTCGTCCGGACAGGGGCGTGACCCAGTACTTC
CDR3: CASSSRPDRGVTQYF

D: .
size: .
V: TRBV5-4
J: TRBJ2-2
DNA: TGTGCCAGCAGCCGAGACTCAGGGGAGACCGGGGAGCTGTTTTTT
CDR3: CASSRDSGETGELFF

D: .
size: .
V: TRBV28
J: TRBJ2-2
DNA: TGTGCCAGCAGTCGGGGTCCGAACACCGGGGAGCTGTTTTTT
CDR3: CASSRGPNTGELFF

D: .
size: few
V: TRBV7-9
J: TRBJ2-7
DNA: TGTGCCAGCAGCTTAATGACAGCCTCCTACGAGCAGTACTTC
CDR3: CASSLMTASYEQYF

D: .
size: .
V: TRBV10-3
J: TRBJ2-5
DNA: TGTGCCATCAGTGGGGGGGCACTTCAAGAGACCCAGTACTTC
CDR3: CAISGGALQETQYF